The sequence of this T cell receptor (beta chain) was determined in a study of technical replicates of blood from a handful of donors. Germline trimming cut 7 bases from V and 2 bases from J; bases unmatched to any gene: 11. The CDR3 extends over 16 amino acids. Looked up from germline, CDR1 is MNHEY and CDR2 is SMNVEV (reference sequence). Assay: immunoSEQ multiplex PCR; the TCRdb copy retains only in-frame clones and omits some. The data show about 18,000 clones, with about 79% seen just once and around 9.1% held by the top ten. This chain links TRBV27 with TRBJ2-7, with 10 bases aligning to TRBD2. This sequence originates from a human donor in good health. Some clones in this sample may be carry-over from other donors' samples. The sample consisted of PBMCs. The CDR3 here is CASKQGSSGGAYEQYF. Here the CDR3 DNA reads TGTGCCAGCAAACAGGGGTCTAGCGGGGGCGCCTACGAGCAGTACTTC.